This entry lists 25 T cell receptor beta chains sequenced from one sample in a study of blood T cells in healthy people across ages. PCR was performed a second time for about 7 to 11 cycles using a sample-barcoded 5' primer and a J-beta primer mix. Each CDR3 protein gets one entry after TCRdb re-called the 5' RACE reads with MiXCR. This sample carries around 800,000 distinct CDR3 sequences, around two fifths of them seen once, and the ten largest clones take 15% to 25%. Material: blood. Every receptor here comes from a man aged 55 to 70 in good health.

The rearrangement links TRBV7-2 to TRBJ2-7; 10 positions match TRBD2. CDR3 size: 17 residues. The V gene end was trimmed by 5 bases and the J gene end by 1 base; junction bases not matched to a gene: 11. Germline V gives CDR1 SGHTA, CDR2 FQGNSA. CDR3 sequence (DNA): TGTGCCAGCAGCCGATGGAGCGGGGGGGCCAAATCCTACGAGCAGTACTTC. It translates to CASSRWSGGAKSYEQYF. The variable domain in full, completed from reference TRBV7-2 and TRBJ2-7, reads GAGVSQSPSNKVTEKGKDVELRCDPISGHTALYWYRQSLGQGLEFLIYFQGNSAPDKSGLPSDRFSAERTGGSVSTLTIQRTQQEDSAVYLCASSRWSGGAKSYEQYFGPGTRLTVT.

The CDR3 region has the DNA TGTGCCACCAGTGACCCGACAGGTTTTGGGACCCAGTACTTC. This gives the protein CATSDPTGFGTQYF. The rearrangement links TRBV24-1 to TRBJ2-5, with a tentative D call TRBD1 (6 bases). V was shortened by 4 bases and J by 7 bases, with 15 bases between the two germline ends. This CDR3 comprises 14 residues. CDR1 is KGHDR and CDR2 is SFDVKD in the germline V gene.

The chain couples TRBV20-1 to TRBJ1-5; tentatively, D is TRBD1 (6 bases). The CDR3 contains 14 residues. V dropped 0 bases and J dropped 7 bases, with 13 bases sitting between them. Germline V gene sequence: CDR1 DFQATT, CDR2 SNEGSKA (reference sequence). The CDR3: CSAREPGARQPQHF. CDR3 DNA sequence: TGCAGTGCTAGAGAGCCGGGGGCCCGGCAGCCCCAGCATTTT.

This clonotype came up a few times. The V call is TRBV7-2, the J call TRBJ2-3; D unclear. This CDR3 contains 13 residues. V was shortened by 7 bases and J by 6 bases, with 14 bases between the two germline ends. Germline V CDR1 and CDR2: SGHTA, FQGNSA. CDR3 coding DNA: TGTGCCAGCACCAAGTCCGATCTCGATACGCAGTATTTT. Amino acids: CASTKSDLDTQYF.

V gene TRBV7-2 combines with J gene TRBJ1-2; 9 positions match TRBD1. CDR1 and CDR2 from the germline V gene are SGHTA and FQGNSA. The CDR3 has 15 residues. The ends lost 2 bases at V and 4 bases at J; junction bases unmatched: 5. CDR3: CASSLLRTGAYGYTF. Here the CDR3 DNA reads TGTGCCAGCAGCTTATTAAGGACAGGGGCCTATGGCTACACCTTC.

Ten or more counts support this clonotype. V gene TRBV15 combines with J gene TRBJ2-6; D unclear. The CDR3 has 14 residues. Trimming shortened V by 0 bases and J by 2 bases, and 2 bases separated the two germline ends. CDR1 is LNHNV, CDR2 YYDKDF, per germline (reference sequence). CDR3 loop: CATSRDTGANVLTF. The CDR3 coding sequence is TGTGCCACCAGCAGAGATACTGGGGCCAACGTCCTGACTTTC.

The chain recombines TRBV10-3 with TRBJ2-2; D is unresolved. Between the trimmed V and J ends, which lost 8 bases and 4 bases, there was a span of 20 bases. The CDR3 has 16 residues. Germline lookup yields CDR1 ENHRY and CDR2 SYGVKD. This CDR3 reads CAISSAREGTTGELFF. Written as DNA, the CDR3 is TGTGCCATCTCCAGCGCTCGTGAAGGAACCACCGGGGAGCTGTTTTTT.

This chain uses TRBV3-1 with TRBJ2-1; D perhaps matches TRBD2 (7 bases). The CDR3 extends over 18 amino acids. From germline, CDR1 is LGHDT and CDR2 YNNKEL (reference sequence). Trimming cost V 0 bases and J 8 bases, with 23 bases left between them. The CDR3 region has the DNA TGTGCCAGCAGCCAAGAGACGAGGGGCGGGGGCTCCCAGGATGAGCAGTTCTTC. Translating gives CASSQETRGGGSQDEQFF.

This clonotype has only a few counts. The DNA for the CDR3 is TGTGCCAGCAGTCAGAGGGACCGGCGGCTGTACTTC. Translating gives CASSQRDRRLYF. The chain recombines TRBV28 with TRBJ2-7; D is possibly TRBD1 or TRBD2 (5 bases each). The length of the CDR3 is 12 residues. V was pared by 5 bases and J by 12 bases, with 17 bases between. Germline V CDR1 and CDR2: MDHEN, SYDVKM.

This clonotype was detected only a few times. The chain joins TRBV3-1 to TRBJ2-4; tentative D call: TRBD2 (6 bases). Trimming shortened V by 1 base and J by 8 bases, and 15 bases separated the two germline ends. The CDR3 contains 15 residues. CDR1 and CDR2 (germline): LGHDT, YNNKEL (reference sequence). This CDR3 is CASSQGPGTGYIQYF. For the CDR3, the DNA is TGTGCCAGCAGCCAAGGACCCGGGACTGGATACATTCAGTACTTC.

This clonotype was counted only a few times. The rearrangement links TRBV4-3 to TRBJ1-2; 7 nucleotides line up with TRBD1. In germline, CDR1 is LGHNA, CDR2 YSLEER. The CDR3 is 14 residues long. J gave up 4 bases and V 4 bases, and 6 bases lay outside the gene matches. CDR3 protein: CASSPGQRIYGYTF. The CDR3 DNA is TGCGCCAGCAGCCCGGGACAGCGCATCTATGGCTACACCTTC.

The J gene is TRBJ2-1, the V gene TRBV6-5, with D tentatively TRBD1 or TRBD2 (5 bases each). The V end was cut by 5 bases, the J end by 6 bases, with 20 bases between. This CDR3 is built from 16 residues. Germline loops: CDR1 MNHEY, CDR2 SVGAGI. The chain's CDR3 is CASSRANGGGPNEQFF. The CDR3 region has the DNA TGTGCCAGCAGTCGGGCTAATGGGGGTGGCCCCAATGAGCAGTTCTTC.

There are many counts of this clonotype. This chain links TRBV7-2 with TRBJ2-1; a weak D match, TRBD2 (5 bases). CDR1 is SGHTA and CDR2 is FQGNSA in the germline V gene. Trimming stripped 2 bases from V and 11 bases from J, with 22 bases between. CDR3 length: 16 amino acids. The CDR3 DNA follows: TGTGCCAGCAGCTTAAGTCCCGGGCCAGAGGGTAGAAAGCAGTTCTTC. Translating it yields CASSLSPGPEGRKQFF.

As to this clonotype: At one end the junction does not follow the germline gene, possibly because of a read error. The rearrangement links TRBV27 to TRBJ1-2; D is ambiguous. The germline V gene encodes CDR1 MNHEY and CDR2 SMNVEV (reference sequence). The CDR3 contains 15 residues. CDR3 coding DNA: TGTACCAGCAGTTTAGGGTACGGGGCTAACTATGGCTACACCTTC. This codes for CTSSLGYGANYGYTF.

Comments on this clonotype: The junction and the germline gene differ at one end; a read error may be behind it. V gene TRBV7-2 combines with J gene TRBJ1-1; D uncertain. The CDR3 has 12 residues. Germline-derived CDR1 and CDR2 are SGHTA and FQGNSA. The CDR3 DNA follows: TGTGCCAGCAGCTTATTAGGCGCTGAGGCTTTCTTT. Translating it yields CASSLLGAEAFF.

V gene TRBV5-1 combines with J gene TRBJ2-7; D is perhaps TRBD2 (5 bases). Matching the DNA end better, TRBJ2-4 makes the J call doubtful. CDR3 length: 12 amino acids. CDR1 and CDR2 (germline): SGHRS, YFSETQ. The CDR3 coding sequence is TGCGCCAGCAGGGGGAGCCCAGACATTCAGTACTTC. It translates to CASRGSPDIQYF.

This rearrangement joins TRBV29-1 to TRBJ1-2; D possibly corresponds to TRBD1 (5 bases). Germline-derived CDR1 and CDR2 are SQVTM and ANQGSEA. Trimming removed 3 bases at V and 4 bases at J, with 18 bases between. CDR3 length: 15 residues. The CDR3 loop reads CSVEGILDRSYGYTF. The DNA of the CDR3 is TGCAGCGTTGAGGGGATCTTAGACAGAAGCTATGGCTACACCTTC.

This clonotype has a handful of counts. The J gene is TRBJ2-1, the V gene TRBV4-3; 8 bases fit TRBD2. The length of the CDR3 is 19 residues. Per germline, CDR1 LGHNA and CDR2 YSLEER. The ends lost 0 bases at V and 5 bases at J; junction bases unmatched: 15. The CDR3 sequence is CASSQDHLRGGPTDNEQFF. CDR3 sequence (DNA): TGCGCCAGCAGCCAAGATCACTTACGGGGGGGGCCAACCGACAATGAGCAGTTCTTC.

In this sample, this clonotype turned up a few times. V usage is TRBV27 and J usage is TRBJ1-5; D call uncertain. There are 15 residues in the CDR3. Germline V lookup: CDR1 MNHEY, CDR2 SMNVEV (reference sequence). The V end lost 4 bases, the J end lost 5 bases, and 15 bases lay between the germline ends. The chain's CDR3 is CASSSRTEDYQPQHF. The CDR3 DNA sequence: TGTGCCAGCAGTTCCCGGACGGAAGATTATCAGCCCCAGCATTTT.

The CDR3 sequence: CASSDPGRGAFF. CDR3 coding DNA: TGTGCCAGCAGCGATCCGGGACGAGGGGCTTTCTTT. The chain is built from TRBV7-2 and TRBJ1-1; D possibly corresponds to TRBD1 (5 bases). The germline CDR1 and CDR2 sequences are SGHTA and FQGNSA. V was trimmed by 5 bases and J by 11 bases, leaving 15 bases between them. This CDR3 contains 12 residues.

This clonotype was found many times. This rearrangement joins TRBV6-2 or TRBV6-3 to TRBJ2-7; D is possibly TRBD1 (6 bases). V was clipped by 5 bases and J by 3 bases, with 17 bases between them. Germline CDR1 and CDR2: MNHEY and SVGEGT. This CDR3 is built from 15 residues. The CDR3 DNA is TGTGCCAGCAGTCCCCTGGACAGCGAATTCTACGAGCAGTACTTC. Protein: CASSPLDSEFYEQYF.

J is TRBJ2-1 and V is TRBV20-1, with 11 bases fitting TRBD2. The end of the DNA is better explained by TRBJ2-7, so the J call may be wrong. Per germline, CDR1 DFQATT and CDR2 SNEGSKA (reference sequence). The CDR3 consists of 16 residues. The CDR3 nucleotides are TGCAGTGCCAGGGCTAGCGGGGGGTTCTCCTACAATGAGCAGTACTTC. Its protein is CSARASGGFSYNEQYF.

The chain joins TRBV30 to TRBJ1-1; tentatively, D is TRBD1 (6 bases). Germline CDR1 is GTSNPN and CDR2 is SVGIG (reference sequence). V lost 3 bases, J lost 4 bases, and 12 bases lay in between. The CDR3 sequence is 13 residues long. The chain's CDR3 is CAWSPTGTTEAFF. The DNA of the CDR3 is TGTGCCTGGAGCCCCACAGGGACCACTGAAGCTTTCTTT.

The gene calls are TRBV5-1 and TRBJ2-7, with 13 nucleotides matching TRBD2. The V gene's germline CDR1 is SGHRS and CDR2 YFSETQ. The junction had 1 base not matched to a gene; V was cut back by 0 bases and J by 4 bases. The CDR3 has 15 residues. Written as DNA, the CDR3 is TGCGCCAGCAGCTTGGTGACTAGCGGGGGGTACGAGCAGTACTTC. This encodes CASSLVTSGGYEQYF.

This clonotype was seen ten or more times. V is TRBV7-9 and J is TRBJ1-2, with D unclear. Germline CDR1 is SEHNR and CDR2 is FQNEAQ (reference sequence). CDR3 length equals 16 residues. V lost 7 bases and J 0 bases, leaving 18 bases between the germline ends. CDR3 DNA sequence: TGTGCCAGCACCCCCGCGAATCCGTACGCTAACTATGGCTACACCTTC. This sequence encodes CASTPANPYANYGYTF.